This entry lists 20 T cell receptor beta chains sequenced from one sample in a study of blood T cell repertoires in COVID-19 (dated by TCRdb to the early 2020s). The method behind the library was the immunoSEQ multiplex PCR assay. Here the immuneACCESS table is served through TCRdb, limited to in-frame sequences with V and J called. Missing clones are a known gap in these copies; in checked studies unresolved V genes cover under half, and the rest lacks a known reason. In this sample the table shows 200,000 to 300,000 clones, about 87% of which occur a single time. Roughly 2.5% of the sample is taken by the ten largest. Sequences were obtained from peripheral blood. The source is a woman between 50 and 59 years old with acute or convalescent COVID-19.

On this clone itself: The identical CDR3 is also encoded by other nucleotide sequences in the sample. The CDR3 region is CASSPGQGAYEQYF. The CDR3 DNA reads TGCGCCAGCAGCCCAGGACAGGGGGCTTACGAGCAGTACTTC. The chain combines TRBV5-1 with TRBJ2-7; 11 bases agree with TRBD1. The CDR3 runs to 14 residues. Looked up from germline, CDR1 is SGHRS and CDR2 is YFSETQ. V gave up 4 bases and J gave up 4 bases; unmatched junction bases: 4.

The V call is TRBV29-1, the J call TRBJ2-7; 11 nucleotides match TRBD2. Germline V lookup: CDR1 SQVTM, CDR2 ANQGSEA. CDR3 size: 15 residues. With V trimmed by 7 bases and J by 3 bases, 11 bases remained unmatched. DNA for the CDR3: TGCAGCGGTTCCGGGACTAGCGGCGGCGTCTACGAGCAGTACTTC. Translated: CSGSGTSGGVYEQYF.

V is TRBV30 and J is TRBJ2-2; 10 nucleotides match TRBD2. V lost 1 base and J lost 5; bases outside the gene matches: 1. The CDR3 runs to 14 residues. CDR1 is GTSNPN, CDR2 SVGIG, per germline (reference sequence). DNA for the CDR3: TGTGCCTGGAGTGGGGGACTAGCGACCGGGGAGCTGTTTTTT. Protein product: CAWSGGLATGELFF.

This clone was counted a single time. The V and J genes are TRBV10-3 and TRBJ2-3; 8 nucleotides align to TRBD1. The CDR3 runs to 18 residues. The V segment lost 7 bases and the J segment 0 bases; nucleotides outside the gene matches: 15. Per germline, CDR1 ENHRY and CDR2 SYGVKD. The CDR3 sequence is CAINPQGAWSSSTDTQYF. The CDR3 DNA reads as TGTGCCATCAACCCGCAGGGGGCATGGTCTTCTAGCACAGATACGCAGTATTTT.

The chain uses TRBV6-5 and TRBJ1-2; unclear D gene. Trimming left V 3 bases short and J 6 bases short, with 17 bases between. CDR1 is MNHEY, CDR2 SVGAGI, per germline. The CDR3 runs to 15 residues. The CDR3 protein is CASSYGTAEDHGYTF. For the CDR3, the DNA is TGTGCCAGCAGTTATGGTACAGCCGAAGACCATGGCTACACCTTC.

The rearrangement links TRBV2 to TRBJ1-4, with a tentative D call TRBD1 (6 bases). V was trimmed by 7 bases and J by 5 bases, leaving 14 bases between them. There are 14 residues in the CDR3. Germline V gives CDR1 SNHLY, CDR2 FYNNEI. The CDR3 coding sequence is TGTGCCAGCATCGTACAGGGTACAAATGAAAAACTGTTTTTT. Its translation is CASIVQGTNEKLFF.

V is TRBV6-5 and J is TRBJ2-7; D perhaps matches TRBD1 (6 bases). CDR3 size: 15 residues. Germline V lookup: CDR1 MNHEY, CDR2 SVGAGI. The V gene lost 6 bases and the J gene lost 4 bases, with 19 bases spanning the gap. Here the CDR3 DNA reads TGTGCCAGCAGCGCCTTACAGGGTATTTCGTACGAGCAGTACTTC. The encoded protein is CASSALQGISYEQYF.

The J gene is TRBJ2-7, the V gene TRBV5-1; the match to TRBD1 covers 8 bases. V shed 0 bases, J shed 2 bases, and the junction held 4 bases outside the gene matches. Germline-derived CDR1 and CDR2 are SGHRS and YFSETQ. This CDR3 region has 15 residues. CDR3 residues: CASSLDRGIAYEQYF. CDR3 in DNA: TGCGCCAGCAGCTTGGACAGGGGGATTGCCTACGAGCAGTACTTC.

This chain joins TRBV4-3 and TRBJ1-6, with 8 bases lining up with TRBD1. This CDR3 has 13 amino acids. CDR1 is LGHNA and CDR2 is YSLEER in the germline V gene. V trimming: 9 bases; J trimming: 7 bases; junction bases outside the gene matches: 5. The CDR3 loop is CASRTGRNSPLHF. CDR3 DNA: TGCGCCAGTCGGACAGGGCGCAATTCACCCCTCCACTTT.

The gene calls are TRBV3-1 (or the pseudogene TRBV3-2) and TRBJ2-7, with TRBD1 as a possible D gene (5 bases). The germline V gene encodes CDR1 LGHDT and CDR2 YNNKEL (reference sequence). This CDR3 has 14 amino acids. Trimming removed 2 bases from V and 3 bases from J, with 11 bases in between. Here the CDR3 DNA reads TGTGCCAGCAGCCAAAAGGGGATAGACTACGAGCAGTACTTC. Translated, it gives CASSQKGIDYEQYF.

The J gene is TRBJ1-2, the V gene TRBV29-1, with D unresolved. The V end lost 6 bases, the J end lost 7 bases, and 15 bases lay between the germline ends. This CDR3 comprises 12 residues. Germline V lookup: CDR1 SQVTM, CDR2 ANQGSEA. In nucleotides, the CDR3 is TGCAGCGTCGAGATAGACAAGGTTGGCTACACCTTC. This gives the protein CSVEIDKVGYTF.

V is TRBV19 and J is TRBJ2-7; 11 nucleotides line up with TRBD2. This CDR3 region has 16 residues. Germline CDR1 reads LNHDA; CDR2 reads SQIVND (reference sequence). V lost 5 bases to trimming and J lost 6 bases; unmatched junction nucleotides: 12. In DNA form, the CDR3 reads TGTGCCAGTAGTGCCCCTTGGGCTAGCGGGAGGCTCGAGCAGTACTTC. This encodes CASSAPWASGRLEQYF.

This chain uses TRBV28 with TRBJ1-4; TRBD1 might be the D (6 bases). From germline, CDR1 is MDHEN and CDR2 SYDVKM. This CDR3 has 12 residues. Trimming removed 10 bases at V and 8 bases at J, with 14 bases between. The CDR3 sequence is CAIGGGREKLFF. CDR3 coding DNA: TGTGCCATCGGGGGGGGCCGGGAAAAACTGTTTTTT.

V usage is TRBV24-1 and J usage is TRBJ2-2, with a tentative D call TRBD1 (6 bases). Trimming shortened V by 4 bases and J by 5 bases, and 13 bases separated the two germline ends. The CDR3 extends over 15 amino acids. Germline V gene lookup returns CDR1 KGHDR and CDR2 SFDVKD. The CDR3 DNA sequence: TGTGCCACCAGTGAGTCAGGGGCTGCGACCGGGGAGCTGTTTTTT. This encodes CATSESGAATGELFF.

This chain joins TRBV5-1 and TRBJ2-5; no definite D call. Germline CDR1 reads SGHRS; CDR2 reads YFSETQ. The CDR3 is 16 residues long. Trimming shortened V by 0 bases and J by 1 base, and 13 bases separated the two germline ends. CDR3 DNA sequence: TGCGCCAGCAGCTTGGTTACTACCCCGGGCCAAGAGACCCAGTACTTC. Translation: CASSLVTTPGQETQYF.

This chain connects TRBV10-3 to TRBJ1-1; D gene unclear. The CDR3 covers 15 residues. CDR1 and CDR2 (germline): ENHRY, SYGVKD. Trimming cost V 4 bases and J 4 bases, with 16 bases left between them. CDR3 protein: CAISGSLGGRTEAFF. The CDR3 DNA reads TGTGCCATCAGTGGTTCCCTTGGCGGGCGCACTGAAGCTTTCTTT.

The J gene is TRBJ2-1, the V gene TRBV7-9; TRBD1 is a possible D gene (5 bases). V lost 1 base and J lost 2, with 15 bases in between. Germline V CDR1 and CDR2: SEHNR, FQNEAQ (reference sequence). CDR3 length: 17 amino acids. In DNA, the CDR3 is TGTGCCAGCAGCTTAGTCCACGGACAATGGACCTACAATGAGCAGTTCTTC. As protein: CASSLVHGQWTYNEQFF. The variable domain in full, with the rest retrieved from reference TRBV7-9 and TRBJ2-1, is DTGVSQNPRHKITKRGQNVTFRCDPISEHNRLYWYRQTLGQGPEFLTYFQNEAQLEKSRLLSDRFSAERPKGSFSTLEIQRTEQGDSAMYLCASSLVHGQWTYNEQFFGPGTRLTVL.

The chain combines TRBV25-1 with TRBJ2-1; 8 bases are a match to TRBD1. J lost 3 bases, V lost 3 bases, and 7 bases had no gene match. In germline, CDR1 is MGHDK, CDR2 SYGVNS. CDR3 length: 16 residues. The CDR3 DNA sequence: TGTGCCAGCAGTGAGGGCGGGACAGGAGTCTACAATGAGCAGTTCTTC. Amino acids: CASSEGGTGVYNEQFF. Using reference TRBV25-1 and TRBJ2-1 for the parts outside the CDR3, the full variable domain is EADIYQTPRYLVIGTGKKITLECSQTMGHDKMYWYQQDPGMELHLIHYSYGVNSTEKGDLSSESTVSRIRTEHFPLTLESARPSHTSQYLCASSEGGTGVYNEQFFGPGTRLTVL.

The J gene is TRBJ2-3, the V gene TRBV28; D ambiguous. Trimming pared 5 bases from V and 1 base from J, leaving 13 bases between. Looked up from germline, CDR1 is MDHEN and CDR2 is SYDVKM. This CDR3 is built from 15 residues. The CDR3 DNA follows: TGTGCCAGCAGTCGCATAGTAGCTGGCACAGATACGCAGTATTTT. As protein: CASSRIVAGTDTQYF.

This chain links TRBV19 with TRBJ1-4; D not resolved. CDR1 and CDR2 (germline): LNHDA, SQIVND (reference sequence). The germline V and J ends were trimmed by 3 bases and 0 bases, with 8 bases remaining between them. The length of the CDR3 is 15 residues. CDR3 sequence: CASSISPATNEKLFF. In nucleotides, the CDR3 is TGTGCCAGTAGTATCTCCCCCGCAACTAATGAAAAACTGTTTTTT.